What follows are 18 T cell receptor beta chains derived from one specimen sequenced in a study of identical twins. TCRdb reprocessed the 5' RACE reads with MiXCR, giving one entry per CDR3 protein. The top ten hold approximately 2% of the sample, which has hundreds of thousands of distinct CDR3 sequences, around 6% seen once. Sequencing input: naive T cells sorted from blood. Every receptor here comes from a man aged 18 to 29 in good health.

This clonotype was observed a handful of times. The genes are TRBV18 and TRBJ2-1; 9 positions agree with TRBD2. J gave up 4 bases and V 1 base, and 5 bases lay outside the gene matches. Germline loops: CDR1 KGHSH, CDR2 LQKENI. The CDR3 spans 16 residues. The CDR3, as DNA: TGTGCCAGCTCACCACGAGTGACTAGCGGTTACAATGAGCAGTTCTTC. Amino acids: CASSPRVTSGYNEQFF.

This clonotype was counted ten times or more. The chain has TRBV7-8 and TRBJ2-7, with D possibly matching TRBD1 (6 bases). The CDR3 covers 12 residues. Trimming took off 5 bases at V and 7 bases at J, with 12 bases between the two ends. In germline, CDR1 is SGHVS, CDR2 FQNEAQ. The CDR3 spells CASSVHREEQYF. As DNA, the CDR3 is TGTGCCAGCAGCGTACACAGGGAGGAGCAGTACTTC.

CDR3 DNA sequence: TGTGCCAGCACTTTCAGGGCCCACACTGAAGCTTTCTTT. Its protein is CASTFRAHTEAFF. This chain links TRBV12-3 or TRBV12-4 with TRBJ1-1; weak D call: TRBD1 (5 bases). The germline V and J ends were trimmed by 7 bases and 3 bases, with 12 bases remaining between them. CDR3 length: 13 residues.

This clonotype showed up many times. The rearrangement joins TRBV6-1 to TRBJ2-1, with TRBD2 matching 7 bases. The CDR3 consists of 14 residues. CDR1 is MNHNS, CDR2 SASEGT, per germline. Unmatched junction bases numbered 7, after V lost 5 bases and J lost 6 bases. The CDR3 DNA sequence: TGTGCCAGCAGTCCCCCGGGACTACCCAATGAGCAGTTCTTC. Protein sequence: CASSPPGLPNEQFF.

The chain employs TRBV7-9 and TRBJ2-2; the match to TRBD1 covers 7 bases. This CDR3 is built from 14 residues. CDR1 and CDR2 (germline): SEHNR, FQNEAQ (reference sequence). J was trimmed by 7 bases and V by 6 bases; bases with no gene match: 8. CDR3 amino acids: CASRRQGINGELFF. CDR3 nucleotides: TGTGCCAGCAGAAGACAGGGTATCAACGGGGAGCTGTTTTTT. Combining the CDR3 with reference TRBV7-9 and TRBJ2-2 gives the whole variable domain DTGVSQNPRHKITKRGQNVTFRCDPISEHNRLYWYRQTLGQGPEFLTYFQNEAQLEKSRLLSDRFSAERPKGSFSTLEIQRTEQGDSAMYLCASRRQGINGELFFGEGSRLTVL.

This clonotype was detected many times. The chain couples TRBV12-3 or TRBV12-4 to TRBJ2-5, with D tentatively TRBD2 (6 bases). The CDR3 is made up of 14 amino acids. V was pared by 6 bases and J by 4 bases, with 15 bases between. The CDR3 nucleotides are TGTGCCAGCAGGCAAAGCGGGTATGGAGAGACCCAGTACTTC. Translated, it gives CASRQSGYGETQYF.

This chain joins TRBV2 and TRBJ2-1, with D unresolved. Trimming removed 6 bases from V and 14 bases from J, with 20 bases in between. Germline values: CDR1 SNHLY, CDR2 FYNNEI. This CDR3 comprises 13 residues. The CDR3 nucleotides read TGTGCCAGCAGGGCCGACGGGTCCCTGGTAGAGTTCTTC. The encoded protein is CASRADGSLVEFF.

This clonotype was detected many times. The chain joins TRBV12-3 or TRBV12-4 to TRBJ1-5; D not resolved. The ends were cut back, 3 bases at V and 9 bases at J, with 15 bases in the middle. CDR3 length: 14 residues. The CDR3 loop reads CASSFGVAGGPQHF. CDR3 coding DNA: TGTGCCAGCAGTTTCGGAGTGGCGGGAGGGCCCCAGCATTTT.

This clonotype has just a few counts. This chain uses TRBV5-1 with TRBJ2-5; no reliable D call. CDR1 and CDR2 (germline): SGHRS, YFSETQ. Trimming removed 6 bases at V and 3 bases at J, with 12 bases between. The CDR3 totals 13 residues. CDR3 amino acids: CASNRATEETQYF. CDR3 in DNA: TGCGCCAGCAACCGGGCTACCGAAGAGACCCAGTACTTC.

This clonotype was seen ten or more times. The chain uses TRBV5-1 and TRBJ1-2; 10 positions agree with TRBD1. The CDR3 is 15 amino acids. The germline CDR1 and CDR2 sequences are SGHRS and YFSETQ. J was trimmed by 4 bases and V by 3 bases; bases with no gene match: 6. The DNA for the CDR3 is TGCGCCAGCAGCTCTTCCGGGACAGGGGTCTATGGCTACACCTTC. This sequence encodes CASSSSGTGVYGYTF. The full variable domain, rest sourced from reference TRBV5-1 and TRBJ1-2, is KAGVTQTPRYLIKTRGQQVTLSCSPISGHRSVSWYQQTPGQGLQFLFEYFSETQRNKGNFPGRFSGRQFSNSRSEMNVSTLELGDSALYLCASSSSGTGVYGYTFGSGTRLTVV.

This clonotype has at least ten counts. The chain has TRBV29-1 and TRBJ2-1, with D maybe TRBD1 (6 bases). In germline, CDR1 is SQVTM, CDR2 ANQGSEA. The CDR3 has 14 residues. V lost 3 bases to trimming and J lost 4 bases, with 13 bases between them. The CDR3 DNA is TGCAGCGTTGATAGGGACAACTTGTACAATGAGCAGTTCTTC. Its translation: CSVDRDNLYNEQFF.

This clonotype was seen at least ten times. The DNA of the CDR3 is TGTGCCAGCAGTATAGCGGTCTATAGCACAGATACGCAGTATTTT. It yields the protein CASSIAVYSTDTQYF. This rearrangement joins TRBV6-1 to TRBJ2-3; possible D gene TRBD2, 6 bases. Germline lookup yields CDR1 MNHNS and CDR2 SASEGT. CDR3 length: 15 amino acids. Trimming left V 5 bases short and J 0 bases short, with 12 bases between.

This clonotype was observed at least ten times. The gene calls are TRBV7-2 and TRBJ2-3; D remains ambiguous. There are 13 residues in the CDR3. V was shortened by 1 base and J by 6 bases, with 8 bases between the two germline ends. Germline values: CDR1 SGHTA, CDR2 FQGNSA. The CDR3 DNA reads TGTGCCAGCAGCTTAGTCGAAGGGGATACGCAGTATTTT. This codes for CASSLVEGDTQYF.

This clonotype was seen at least ten times. The gene calls are TRBV5-1 and TRBJ2-7; D may be TRBD2 (5 bases). Germline CDR1 and CDR2: SGHRS and YFSETQ. Trimming took 4 bases from V and 1 from J, leaving 12 bases between them. The CDR3 contains 14 residues. CDR3 sequence reads: CASSPGPGSYEQYV. In DNA, the CDR3 is TGCGCCAGCAGCCCCGGTCCGGGATCCTACGAGCAGTACGTC.

This clonotype was picked up many times. The chain recombines TRBV12-3 or TRBV12-4 with TRBJ2-7; D unresolved. The CDR3 spans 10 residues. V shed 6 bases and J shed 6 bases, with 6 bases lying between them. DNA of the CDR3: TGTGCCAGCAGCCTAAGCGAGCAGTACGTC. It yields the protein CASSLSEQYV.

This clonotype was seen many times. The V call is TRBV24-1, the J call TRBJ2-6; D gene ambiguous. From germline, CDR1 is KGHDR and CDR2 SFDVKD. This CDR3 is built from 16 residues. Between the trimmed V and J ends, which lost 1 base and 1 base, there was a span of 7 bases. The DNA for the CDR3 is TGTGCCACCAGTGATTTTGCCCAGTCTGGGGCCAACGTCCTGACTTTC. Translated, it gives CATSDFAQSGANVLTF.

Concerning this clonotype itself: Just one base apart from a much larger clone, this may be a read error. The chain joins TRBV9 to TRBJ2-2; tentative D call: TRBD1 (7 bases). V gave up 2 bases and J gave up 3 bases, with 14 bases separating them. Looked up from germline, CDR1 is SGDLS and CDR2 is YYNGEE. The CDR3 totals 16 residues. The CDR3 DNA sequence: TGTGCCAGCAGCGTGACGGCAGGGGGGCACACCGGGGAGCTGTTTTTT. Translating it yields CASSVTAGGHTGELFF.

This clonotype has at least ten counts. The chain has TRBV15 and TRBJ1-5; unclear D gene. This CDR3 has 13 residues. Germline CDR1 reads LNHNV; CDR2 reads YYDKDF (reference sequence). The ends were cut back, 4 bases at V and 4 bases at J, with 8 bases in the middle. The CDR3 loop reads CATSKFLNQPQHF. The CDR3 DNA sequence: TGTGCCACCAGCAAATTCTTGAATCAGCCCCAGCATTTT.